The 23 T cell receptor beta chains in this list originate from one sample, sequenced in a study of blood T cell repertoires in COVID-19. Assay: immunoSEQ multiplex PCR; the TCRdb copy retains only in-frame clones and omits some. The sample lists 150,000 to 200,000 clones, less than 90% occurring once. Sequencing input: peripheral blood. These TCRs come from a woman between 65 and 79 years old with COVID-19, enrolled during active disease.

The gene calls are TRBV4-1 and TRBJ2-3, with 9 bases identical to TRBD1. V lost 8 bases, J lost 2 bases, and 11 bases stayed unmatched. The CDR3 consists of 16 residues. Germline V CDR1 and CDR2: MGHRA, YSYEKL. The CDR3 region is CASAYGTGLFTDTQYF. The CDR3 nucleotides are TGCGCCAGCGCATACGGGACAGGGTTGTTCACAGATACGCAGTATTTT.

The chain uses TRBV24-1 and TRBJ1-2, with 9 bases identical to TRBD1. The germline CDR1 and CDR2 sequences are KGHDR and SFDVKD. Unmatched junction bases numbered 7, after V lost 7 bases and J lost 5 bases. CDR3 length equals 14 residues. The CDR3 is CATSRGQGLYGYTF. The CDR3 nucleotides read TGTGCCACCAGCCGGGGACAGGGCCTTTATGGCTACACCTTC.

This rearrangement joins TRBV15 to TRBJ1-3, with D hard to call. Germline values: CDR1 LNHNV, CDR2 YYDKDF (reference sequence). The V and J ends lost 4 bases and 4 bases respectively, with 14 bases between them. This CDR3 comprises 15 residues. The CDR3 reads CATSIRGQRGNTIYF. The CDR3 region has the DNA TGTGCCACCAGCATTCGTGGGCAGAGAGGAAACACCATATATTTT.

This chain joins TRBV15 and TRBJ1-2, with D hard to call. V was shortened by 0 bases and J by 4 bases, with 6 bases between the two germline ends. CDR1 LNHNV and CDR2 YYDKDF come from the germline V gene (reference sequence). The CDR3 consists of 13 residues. CDR3 nucleotide sequence: TGTGCCACCAGCAGAGATGGCCCCTATGGCTACACCTTC. Translating it yields CATSRDGPYGYTF.

The chain uses TRBV6-5 and TRBJ1-4, with a weak D call TRBD1 (5 bases). V lost 6 bases to trimming and J lost 8 bases, with 19 bases between them. There are 15 residues in the CDR3. The V gene's germline CDR1 is MNHEY and CDR2 SVGAGI. The CDR3: CASRSMGGVREKLFF. CDR3 bases: TGTGCCAGCAGGTCTATGGGGGGGGTTCGAGAAAAACTGTTTTTT.

The chain combines TRBV30 with TRBJ2-3; D may be TRBD2 (5 bases). The V gene lost 5 bases and the J gene lost 9 bases, with 24 bases spanning the gap. The CDR3 has 15 amino acids. Germline-derived CDR1 and CDR2 are GTSNPN and SVGIG (reference sequence). CDR3 amino acids: CAWGDSSWTQATQYF. The DNA of the CDR3 is TGTGCCTGGGGGGATTCTTCTTGGACTCAAGCCACGCAGTATTTT.

The V gene is TRBV18, the J gene TRBJ2-1; 10 nucleotides align to TRBD1. The CDR3 runs to 14 residues. V shed 5 bases, J shed 8 bases, and the junction held 6 bases outside the gene matches. Germline V CDR1 and CDR2: KGHSH, LQKENI. CDR3 residues: CASSFGQGDDEQFF. Here the CDR3 DNA reads TGTGCCAGCTCATTCGGACAGGGGGACGATGAGCAGTTCTTC.

The chain combines TRBV19 with TRBJ1-4; D possibly corresponds to TRBD1 (5 bases). The V gene lost 6 bases and the J gene lost 4 bases, with 9 bases spanning the gap. The CDR3 totals 13 residues. Germline CDR1 LNHDA, CDR2 SQIVND (reference sequence). Here the CDR3 reads CASRPQGNEKLFF. The CDR3 DNA is TGTGCCAGTAGACCGCAGGGTAATGAAAAACTGTTTTTT.

DNA for the CDR3: TGTGCCAGTAGTTTATCTAGCGGGGGGCTTCAGTATTTT. This codes for CASSLSSGGLQYF. The rearrangement uses TRBV19 and TRBJ2-3; TRBD2 aligns across 11 bases. This CDR3 comprises 13 residues. Germline values: CDR1 LNHDA, CDR2 SQIVND (reference sequence). Trimming took 5 bases from V and 12 from J; bases not matched to a gene: 7.

The chain uses TRBV6-1 and TRBJ1-3; 7 nucleotides match TRBD1. This CDR3 has 12 residues. The V gene's germline CDR1 is MNHNS and CDR2 SASEGT. V shed 8 bases, J shed 2 bases, and the junction held 0 bases outside the gene matches. CDR3 nucleotide sequence: TGTGCCAGCGGGACAGCTGGAAACACCATATATTTT. Its translation is CASGTAGNTIYF.

V and J are TRBV3-1 (or the pseudogene TRBV3-2) and TRBJ1-2; D is perhaps TRBD1 (5 bases). V was clipped by 5 bases and J by 5 bases, with 15 bases between them. From germline, CDR1 is LGHDT and CDR2 YNNKEL (reference sequence). This CDR3 has 14 amino acids. CDR3 bases: TGTGCCAGCAGCTACTCAGGGTTCGGGTATGGCTACACCTTC. Amino acids: CASSYSGFGYGYTF.

The V call is TRBV25-1, the J call TRBJ1-2, with D possibly matching TRBD1 (5 bases). V lost 5 bases and J 0 bases, leaving 16 bases between the germline ends. Germline V lookup: CDR1 MGHDK, CDR2 SYGVNS. The CDR3 contains 16 residues. The CDR3 DNA is TGTGCCAGCAGTCCTAGCGGCAGGGAGCCTAACTATGGCTACACCTTC. This gives the protein CASSPSGREPNYGYTF.

The chain employs TRBV5-5 and TRBJ1-5; 9 nucleotides line up with TRBD1. Germline CDR1 and CDR2: SGHKS and YYEKEE (reference sequence). The CDR3 is 15 amino acids. Unmatched junction bases numbered 4, after V lost 4 bases and J lost 2 bases. Here the CDR3 reads CASSPTGGRNQPQHF. The CDR3 region has the DNA TGTGCCAGCAGCCCTACAGGGGGCCGCAATCAGCCCCAGCATTTT.

The chain is built from TRBV9 and TRBJ2-1, with D possibly TRBD2 on 7 matching bases. The CDR3 is 14 amino acids. Trimming pared 3 bases from V and 4 bases from J, leaving 11 bases between. Germline V gene lookup returns CDR1 SGDLS and CDR2 YYNGEE. CDR3: CASSEAGTYNEQFF. The CDR3 DNA reads TGTGCCAGCAGCGAAGCGGGGACATACAATGAGCAGTTCTTC.

This chain connects TRBV18 to TRBJ1-1; possible D gene TRBD1, 5 bases. Germline V gene sequence: CDR1 KGHSH, CDR2 LQKENI. The CDR3 loop spans 13 amino acids. V lost 3 bases and J lost 7, with 12 bases in between. In DNA form, the CDR3 reads TGTGCCAGCTCACCTCAGACAGCGCGTGAAGCTTTCTTT. Amino acid sequence: CASSPQTAREAFF.

The V call is TRBV30, the J call TRBJ1-5; D unresolved. Germline V gives CDR1 GTSNPN, CDR2 SVGIG (reference sequence). The CDR3 runs to 13 residues. V dropped 4 bases and J dropped 7 bases, with 14 bases sitting between them. The DNA for the CDR3 is TGTGCCTGGACAACTAAGGAGTTCCAGCCCCAGCATTTT. Translated, it gives CAWTTKEFQPQHF.

The chain couples TRBV30 to TRBJ1-1, with D unclear. Trimming pared 1 base from V and 0 bases from J, leaving 12 bases between. The CDR3 extends over 15 amino acids. Germline V gene lookup returns CDR1 GTSNPN and CDR2 SVGIG (reference sequence). The CDR3 region is CAWSAPAPMNTEAFF. The CDR3 coding sequence is TGTGCCTGGAGTGCCCCAGCGCCGATGAACACTGAAGCTTTCTTT.

The chain combines TRBV4-2 with TRBJ2-1; 12 bases are a match to TRBD2. This CDR3 is 17 amino acids long. Germline V gives CDR1 LGHNA, CDR2 YNFKEQ. The V and J ends lost 4 bases and 6 bases, in that order; junction bases with no gene match: 10. Here the CDR3 reads CASSRDSGLAGGNEQFF. The CDR3 bases are TGTGCCAGCAGCCGAGACTCGGGACTAGCGGGTGGCAATGAGCAGTTCTTC.

CDR3 nucleotides: TGTGCCAGCAGCCAAGCCGGGGGTCAGCCCCAGCATTTT. This gives the protein CASSQAGGQPQHF. The rearrangement joins TRBV3-1 (or the pseudogene TRBV3-2) to TRBJ1-5, with D perhaps TRBD1 (5 bases). The germline V and J ends were trimmed by 1 base and 6 bases, with 7 bases remaining between them. From germline, CDR1 is LGHDT and CDR2 YNNKEL (reference sequence). This CDR3 is 13 amino acids long.

The rearrangement joins TRBV27 to TRBJ1-1; maybe TRBD1 (5 bases). Germline V lookup: CDR1 MNHEY, CDR2 SMNVEV (reference sequence). Between the trimmed V and J ends, which lost 6 bases and 1 base, there was a span of 9 bases. The CDR3 runs 13 residues. CDR3 DNA: TGTGCCAGCAGAAATCAGGGGAACACTGAAGCTTTCTTT. Amino acids: CASRNQGNTEAFF.

The V and J genes are TRBV18 and TRBJ2-5, with 7 bases matching TRBD1. This CDR3 region has 15 residues. Germline V gene data show CDR1 as KGHSH and CDR2 as LQKENI. V gave up 3 bases and J gave up 4 bases; unmatched junction bases: 8. CDR3 coding DNA: TGTGCCAGCTCACCCCTCCGGACAGGTGGAGAGACCCAGTACTTC. Translated: CASSPLRTGGETQYF.

The rearrangement links TRBV6-5 to TRBJ2-3; tentative D call: TRBD1 (6 bases). The CDR3 consists of 15 residues. Trimming shortened V by 6 bases and J by 6 bases, and 19 bases separated the two germline ends. The germline gives CDR1 MNHEY, CDR2 SVGAGI. For the CDR3, the DNA is TGTGCCAGCAGCCGGTCAGGACAGAGGAGGGATACGCAGTATTTT. The encoded protein is CASSRSGQRRDTQYF.

This sequence joins TRBV6-5 and TRBJ1-1; D not resolved. Looked up from germline, CDR1 is MNHEY and CDR2 is SVGAGI. The CDR3 covers 11 residues. Trimming cost V 2 bases and J 11 bases, with 9 bases left between them. The CDR3 spells CASSYAGYAFF. The CDR3 DNA follows: TGTGCCAGCAGTTACGCGGGGTACGCTTTCTTT.